These 15 T cell receptor beta chains came from one sample sequenced in a study of early T cells in non-severe SARS-CoV-2 infection. TCRdb re-analysed the 5' RACE reads in MiXCR, keeping a single row per CDR3 protein. The data contain tens of thousands of distinct CDR3 sequences, 5.9% of them singletons. The sample taken for sequencing was whole blood. The receptors stem from an adult who was a healthcare worker with PCR-confirmed SARS-CoV-2 infection or an uninfected control (not recorded which).

This clonotype was detected many times. V and J are TRBV20-1 and TRBJ2-2, with a possible D match to TRBD1 (6 bases). Per germline, CDR1 DFQATT and CDR2 SNEGSKA (reference sequence). CDR3 length: 13 amino acids. With 6 bases removed from V and 6 bases from J, the gap between germline ends came to 14 bases. The CDR3 DNA reads as TGCAGTGCAATGGACAGCCTCGCCGGGGAGCTGTTTTTT. This encodes CSAMDSLAGELFF.

This clonotype was picked up many times. The V and J genes are TRBV10-2 and TRBJ2-3; 14 bases align to TRBD2. Germline V lookup: CDR1 WSHSY, CDR2 SAAADI. Trimming at V came to 1 base and at J to 1 base, leaving 10 bases not matched to a gene. This CDR3 spans 20 amino acids. The CDR3 spells CASSEWRLAGGPIGTDTQYF. The DNA for the CDR3 is TGCGCCAGCAGTGAGTGGAGACTAGCGGGAGGGCCGATCGGCACAGATACGCAGTATTTT.

This clonotype was recorded many times. J is TRBJ2-1 and V is TRBV27; possibly TRBD1 for D (5 bases). The V gene lost 3 bases and the J gene lost 7 bases, with 13 bases spanning the gap. CDR3 length: 14 residues. The germline gives CDR1 MNHEY, CDR2 SMNVEV (reference sequence). CDR3: CASSLMAGKNEQFF. The CDR3 DNA reads as TGTGCCAGCAGTTTGATGGCAGGGAAAAATGAGCAGTTCTTC.

At least ten counts were recorded for this clonotype. This chain links TRBV18 with TRBJ2-7; D may be TRBD1 (5 bases). Trimming removed 0 bases from V and 4 bases from J, with 10 bases in between. CDR3 length equals 14 residues. Germline CDR1 and CDR2: KGHSH and LQKENI. The CDR3 sequence is CASSPPGAPYEQYF. CDR3 nucleotides: TGTGCCAGCTCACCACCAGGGGCCCCATACGAGCAGTACTTC.

This clonotype was seen at least ten times. Written as DNA, the CDR3 is TGCAGTGCTAGAGAAGCTAGCGGGAGGAACACCGGGGAGCTGTTTTTT. This translates into CSAREASGRNTGELFF. This sequence joins TRBV20-1 and TRBJ2-2, with 10 bases fitting TRBD2. The V and J ends lost 0 bases and 1 base, in that order; junction bases with no gene match: 2. CDR3 size: 16 residues. Per germline, CDR1 DFQATT and CDR2 SNEGSKA (reference sequence).

This clonotype was picked up a small number of times. The rearrangement uses TRBV12-3 or TRBV12-4 and TRBJ2-3, with D uncertain. The CDR3 has 13 amino acids. V lost 8 bases to trimming and J lost 2 bases, with 11 bases between them. CDR3 loop: CASLPIHTDTQYF. The DNA for the CDR3 is TGTGCCAGCCTCCCCATCCACACAGATACGCAGTATTTT.

This clonotype occurred many times. CDR3 nucleotide sequence: TGCAGCCTCCAGGAAGAGGGAGGGTTGACAGATACGCAGTATTTT. Its translation: CSLQEEGGLTDTQYF. The V call is TRBV29-1, the J call TRBJ2-3; TRBD2 agrees at 7 bases. In germline, CDR1 is SQVTM, CDR2 ANQGSEA. Trimming cost V 8 bases and J 3 bases; bases outside gene matches: 14. The CDR3 contains 15 residues.

The table lists this clonotype with a few counts. The genes are TRBV5-1 and TRBJ1-1, with D tentatively TRBD1 (5 bases). The CDR3 is 14 amino acids. V shed 0 bases and J shed 1 base, with 7 bases lying between them. The V gene's germline CDR1 is SGHRS and CDR2 YFSETQ. The CDR3 sequence: CASSLVGENTEAFF. In nucleotides, the CDR3 is TGCGCCAGCAGCTTGGTGGGGGAGAACACTGAAGCTTTCTTT.

This clonotype was seen at least ten times. The chain couples TRBV30 to TRBJ2-2; 9 bases match TRBD2. The CDR3 totals 14 residues. After removal of 3 bases from V and 6 bases from J, the junction contained 5 bases not matched to a gene. Germline V gene data show CDR1 as GTSNPN and CDR2 as SVGIG (reference sequence). The CDR3 is CAWSHSGSAGELFF. The DNA of the CDR3 is TGTGCCTGGAGCCATAGCGGGAGCGCCGGGGAGCTGTTTTTT.

For this clonotype: Compared with germline, one end of the junction differs, possibly owing to a read error. The J gene is TRBJ2-1, the V gene TRBV7-8; D is unresolved. The CDR3 length is 16 residues. CDR1 SGHVS and CDR2 FQNEAQ come from the germline V gene. The CDR3 loop reads CVSSLARVRAYNEQFF. DNA for the CDR3: TGTGTCAGCAGCTTAGCACGGGTAAGGGCCTACAATGAGCAGTTCTTC.

This clonotype appeared many times. V gene TRBV12-3 or TRBV12-4 combines with J gene TRBJ2-7; 10 nucleotides match TRBD2. V shed 1 base and J 5 bases; nucleotides not matched to a gene: 2. The CDR3 has 14 amino acids. CDR3 in amino acids: CASSLGGTSDEQYF. CDR3 DNA: TGTGCCAGCAGTTTAGGGGGGACTAGCGACGAGCAGTACTTC.

This clonotype was counted many times. V usage is TRBV7-9 and J usage is TRBJ1-1; perhaps TRBD1 as D (6 bases). The CDR3 runs to 13 residues. Trimming left V 4 bases short and J 8 bases short, with 14 bases between. Per the germline V gene, CDR1 is SEHNR and CDR2 is FQNEAQ (reference sequence). This CDR3 is CASSSTGPGEAFF. Written as DNA, the CDR3 is TGTGCCAGCAGCTCGACAGGACCGGGGGAAGCTTTCTTT.

The V and J genes are TRBV29-1 and TRBJ2-7; D uncertain. Trimming took 5 bases from V and 5 from J, leaving 13 bases between them. Germline assignment: CDR1 SQVTM and CDR2 ANQGSEA. The length of the CDR3 is 12 residues. The CDR3 nucleotides are TGCAGCGTTTACACGCCCCCCAACGAGCAGTACTTC. This encodes CSVYTPPNEQYF.

This clonotype appeared many times. The V gene is TRBV3-1, the J gene TRBJ2-4; 11 bases line up with TRBD2. Germline assignment: CDR1 LGHDT and CDR2 YNNKEL (reference sequence). The V segment lost 1 base and the J segment 9 bases; nucleotides outside the gene matches: 11. The CDR3 has 17 residues. The CDR3 here is CASSQGIAGGHTLIQYF. CDR3 nucleotide sequence: TGTGCCAGCAGCCAAGGAATAGCGGGAGGGCATACGCTCATTCAGTACTTC.

There are many counts of this clonotype. The chain combines TRBV7-2 with TRBJ2-1; D could derive from TRBD1 or TRBD2 (5 bases each). Germline lookup yields CDR1 SGHTA and CDR2 FQGNSA. The CDR3 sequence is 15 residues long. The ends were cut back, 5 bases at V and 8 bases at J, with 19 bases in the middle. The CDR3 loop reads CASSPGTTAVDEQFF. DNA for the CDR3: TGTGCCAGCAGCCCGGGGACCACAGCGGTCGATGAGCAGTTCTTC.